These T cell receptor beta chains were read from a single sample in a study of T cell responses to AZD1222 COVID-19 vaccine. Assay used: immunoSEQ multiplex PCR; TCRdb lists only in-frame clones, some missing. The sample carries about 79,000 clones, roughly 80% recorded once. The sample consisted of peripheral blood, taken 28 days after the second AZD1222 dose. Receptor source: an adult who received the AZD1222 COVID-19 vaccine. Both conserved end residues are part of each CDR3. A D gene is named only where the DNA matches it firmly. Size values are once, few and many counts, or a class for expanded clones, and some rows have none.

d_call: TRBD2; clone_size: .; v_call: TRBV7-2; j_call: TRBJ2-1; cdr3_aa: CASPWAGGLQFF; cdr3_nt: TGTGCCAGCCCCTGGGCGGGAGGGTTACAGTTCTTC
d_call: .; clone_size: few; v_call: TRBV4-1; j_call: TRBJ1-6; cdr3_aa: CASRGAGNSPLHF; cdr3_nt: TGCGCCAGCAGGGGGGCGGGAAATTCACCCCTCCACTTT
d_call: .; clone_size: once; v_call: TRBV7-2; j_call: TRBJ2-5; cdr3_aa: CASSFETSGNQYF; cdr3_nt: TGTGCCAGCAGCTTTGAAACCTCAGGGAACCAGTACTTC
d_call: .; clone_size: .; v_call: TRBV28; j_call: TRBJ1-1; cdr3_aa: CASMTGENTEAFF; cdr3_nt: TGTGCCAGCATGACAGGAGAGAACACTGAAGCTTTCTTT
d_call: TRBD1; clone_size: .; v_call: TRBV19; j_call: TRBJ1-1; cdr3_aa: CASSKGQGASEAFF; cdr3_nt: TGTGCCAGTAGTAAGGGACAGGGGGCCTCTGAAGCTTTCTTT
d_call: .; clone_size: .; v_call: TRBV25-1; j_call: TRBJ1-1; cdr3_aa: CASSPPTGNTEAFF; cdr3_nt: TGTGCCAGCAGCCCCCCGACAGGGAACACTGAAGCTTTCTTT
d_call: TRBD1; clone_size: .; v_call: TRBV7-9; j_call: TRBJ1-1; cdr3_aa: CASSPGQANTEAFF; cdr3_nt: TGTGCCAGCAGCCCGGGACAGGCGAACACTGAAGCTTTCTTT
d_call: .; clone_size: .; v_call: TRBV5-1; j_call: TRBJ2-3; cdr3_aa: CASSLAEGLVSTDTQYF; cdr3_nt: TGCGCCAGCAGCTTGGCCGAAGGACTGGTTAGCACAGATACGCAGTATTTT
d_call: .; clone_size: .; v_call: TRBV5-4; j_call: TRBJ1-2; cdr3_aa: CASSSHLDYGYTF; cdr3_nt: TGTGCCAGCAGCTCCCACCTGGACTATGGCTACACCTTC
d_call: .; clone_size: .; v_call: TRBV7-2; j_call: TRBJ1-3; cdr3_aa: CASSFGSSGNTIYF; cdr3_nt: TGTGCCAGCAGCTTCGGAAGCTCTGGAAACACCATATATTTT
d_call: .; clone_size: .; v_call: TRBV7-3; j_call: TRBJ2-1; cdr3_aa: CASSLLPGDSYNEQFF; cdr3_nt: TGTGCCAGCAGCCTCCTCCCGGGGGACTCCTACAATGAGCAGTTCTTC
d_call: .; clone_size: .; v_call: TRBV18; j_call: TRBJ2-1; cdr3_aa: CASSPGQGTYNEQFF; cdr3_nt: TGTGCCAGCTCACCAGGTCAGGGGACCTACAATGAGCAGTTCTTC
d_call: .; clone_size: once; v_call: TRBV9; j_call: TRBJ2-2; cdr3_aa: CASSSWGNTGELFF; cdr3_nt: TGTGCCAGCAGCTCGTGGGGTAACACCGGGGAGCTGTTTTTT
d_call: .; clone_size: few; v_call: TRBV5-1; j_call: TRBJ2-3; cdr3_aa: CASSPDPSSTDTQYF; cdr3_nt: TGCGCCAGCAGCCCGGACCCGTCTAGCACAGATACGCAGTATTTT
d_call: .; clone_size: .; v_call: TRBV11-2; j_call: TRBJ1-1; cdr3_aa: CASSRVGAASEAFF; cdr3_nt: TGTGCCAGCAGCCGCGTTGGGGCAGCCAGTGAAGCTTTCTTT
d_call: .; clone_size: .; v_call: TRBV7-2; j_call: TRBJ2-1; cdr3_aa: CASSSSAGSYNEQFF; cdr3_nt: TGTGCCAGCAGCTCCTCGGCGGGCTCCTACAATGAGCAGTTCTTC
d_call: TRBD1; clone_size: .; v_call: TRBV18; j_call: TRBJ2-1; cdr3_aa: CASSPPGTGAYNEQFF; cdr3_nt: TGTGCCAGCTCACCACCGGGGACAGGGGCTTACAATGAGCAGTTCTTC
d_call: .; clone_size: .; v_call: TRBV30; j_call: TRBJ1-5; cdr3_aa: CAWSVLGVGQPQHF; cdr3_nt: TGTGCCTGGAGTGTCTTGGGGGTGGGTCAGCCCCAGCATTTT
d_call: TRBD2; clone_size: once; v_call: TRBV10-3; j_call: TRBJ2-5; cdr3_aa: CAISESNLAGGRPTKKETQYF; cdr3_nt: TGTGCCATCAGTGAGTCGAATCTGGCCGGCGGGAGGCCTACCAAAAAAGAGACCCAGTACTTC
d_call: TRBD1; clone_size: .; v_call: TRBV15; j_call: TRBJ1-3; cdr3_aa: CATSRDRGFPGNTIYF; cdr3_nt: TGTGCCACCAGCAGGGACAGGGGGTTTCCCGGAAACACCATATATTTT
d_call: .; clone_size: .; v_call: TRBV5-6; j_call: TRBJ2-6; cdr3_aa: CASSLSGANVLTF; cdr3_nt: TGTGCCAGCAGTTTATCTGGGGCCAACGTCCTGACTTTC
d_call: .; clone_size: .; v_call: TRBV1; j_call: TRBJ1-2; cdr3_aa: CTSRQGGYGYTF; cdr3_nt: TGCACCAGCAGACAGGGGGGCTATGGCTACACCTTC
d_call: .; clone_size: .; v_call: TRBV6-2/TRBV6-3; j_call: TRBJ1-5; cdr3_aa: CASSPRTVSNQPQHF; cdr3_nt: TGTGCCAGCAGTCCGAGGACAGTAAGCAATCAGCCCCAGCATTTT
d_call: TRBD1; clone_size: .; v_call: TRBV4-3; j_call: TRBJ2-7; cdr3_aa: CASSQDRVRSEQYF; cdr3_nt: TGCGCCAGCAGCCAGGACAGGGTCCGGTCCGAGCAGTACTTC
d_call: .; clone_size: few; v_call: TRBV19; j_call: TRBJ1-5; cdr3_aa: CASSYGQRSNQPQHF; cdr3_nt: TGTGCCAGTAGCTATGGACAGAGAAGCAATCAGCCCCAGCATTTT
d_call: .; clone_size: .; v_call: TRBV9; j_call: TRBJ2-3; cdr3_aa: CASSVQATSSTDTQYF; cdr3_nt: TGTGCCAGCAGCGTCCAGGCAACTTCTAGCACAGATACGCAGTATTTT
d_call: TRBD1; clone_size: .; v_call: TRBV5-1; j_call: TRBJ1-2; cdr3_aa: CASSLRSDRVAGYTF; cdr3_nt: TGCGCCAGCAGCTTGAGATCGGACAGGGTGGCTGGCTACACCTTC
d_call: .; clone_size: .; v_call: TRBV28; j_call: TRBJ1-5; cdr3_aa: CASSPRVNF; cdr3_nt: TGTGCCAGCAGCCCCCGGGTGAATTTT
d_call: .; clone_size: few; v_call: TRBV6-2/TRBV6-3; j_call: TRBJ2-1; cdr3_aa: CASSHSGPNNEQFF; cdr3_nt: TGTGCCAGCAGTCATTCCGGGCCCAACAATGAGCAGTTCTTC
d_call: TRBD2; clone_size: .; v_call: TRBV5-1; j_call: TRBJ2-3; cdr3_aa: CASSLGGGGTDTQYF; cdr3_nt: TGCGCCAGCAGCTTGGGCGGGGGTGGCACAGATACGCAGTATTTT
d_call: .; clone_size: once; v_call: TRBV9; j_call: TRBJ2-5; cdr3_aa: CASSARGPQEETQYF; cdr3_nt: TGTGCCAGCAGCGCCAGAGGACCTCAAGAAGAGACCCAGTACTTC
d_call: .; clone_size: .; v_call: TRBV7-8; j_call: TRBJ1-1; cdr3_aa: CASSRSGGMTEAFF; cdr3_nt: TGTGCCAGCAGCCGCTCGGGGGGGATGACTGAAGCTTTCTTT
d_call: TRBD2; clone_size: .; v_call: TRBV5-6; j_call: TRBJ2-7; cdr3_aa: CASSSGTSPYEQYF; cdr3_nt: TGTGCCAGCAGCTCAGGGACTAGCCCCTACGAGCAGTACTTC
d_call: .; clone_size: once; v_call: TRBV7-8; j_call: TRBJ2-1; cdr3_aa: CASSSQNSAQGNEQFF; cdr3_nt: TGTGCCAGCAGCTCACAAAACAGCGCCCAGGGAAATGAGCAGTTCTTC
d_call: .; clone_size: .; v_call: TRBV23-1; j_call: TRBJ2-7; cdr3_aa: CASSQVTGTSSYEQYF; cdr3_nt: TGCGCCAGCAGTCAAGTGACGGGAACTAGCTCCTACGAGCAGTACTTC
d_call: .; clone_size: medium-sized; v_call: TRBV11-2; j_call: TRBJ2-7; cdr3_aa: CASSRIFGKRSSYEQYF; cdr3_nt: TGTGCCAGCAGTAGGATTTTTGGGAAGCGGAGCTCCTACGAGCAGTACTTC
d_call: .; clone_size: .; v_call: TRBV28; j_call: TRBJ2-7; cdr3_aa: CASSLRSYEQYF; cdr3_nt: TGTGCCAGCAGTTTACGGTCCTACGAGCAGTACTTC
d_call: .; clone_size: .; v_call: TRBV11-2; j_call: TRBJ1-3; cdr3_aa: CASSPGGASRTIYF; cdr3_nt: TGTGCCAGCAGCCCCGGGGGGGCTTCGAGGACCATATATTTT
d_call: .; clone_size: .; v_call: TRBV6-5; j_call: TRBJ1-1; cdr3_aa: CASSSGAMTEAFF; cdr3_nt: TGTGCCAGCAGTTCAGGGGCGATGACTGAAGCTTTCTTT
d_call: TRBD1; clone_size: .; v_call: TRBV18; j_call: TRBJ1-2; cdr3_aa: CASSLLGQARLYGYTF; cdr3_nt: TGTGCCAGCTCACTGTTAGGACAGGCGAGACTCTATGGCTACACCTTC
d_call: .; clone_size: .; v_call: TRBV4-1; j_call: TRBJ2-2; cdr3_aa: CASRYRADGSTTGELFF; cdr3_nt: TGCGCCAGCAGATACCGAGCGGACGGGTCGACCACCGGGGAGCTGTTTTTT
d_call: .; clone_size: .; v_call: TRBV5-6; j_call: TRBJ1-6; cdr3_aa: CASSFRVSPLHF; cdr3_nt: TGTGCCAGCAGCTTTAGAGTTTCACCCCTCCACTTT
d_call: TRBD1; clone_size: .; v_call: TRBV19; j_call: TRBJ2-2; cdr3_aa: CASSISSGQGGGELFF; cdr3_nt: TGTGCCAGTAGTATCAGCTCCGGACAGGGCGGCGGGGAGCTGTTTTTT
d_call: .; clone_size: .; v_call: TRBV3-1/TRBV3-2; j_call: TRBJ2-5; cdr3_aa: CASSQDPGGQETQYF; cdr3_nt: TGTGCCAGCAGCCAAGACCCCGGGGGACAAGAGACCCAGTACTTC
d_call: TRBD1; clone_size: .; v_call: TRBV28; j_call: TRBJ2-7; cdr3_aa: CASSTDRAYEQYF; cdr3_nt: TGTGCCAGCAGTACGGACAGGGCCTACGAGCAGTACTTC
d_call: TRBD2; clone_size: .; v_call: TRBV19; j_call: TRBJ2-7; cdr3_aa: CASSRDGAGGREQYF; cdr3_nt: TGTGCCAGTAGCAGGGACGGAGCGGGAGGAAGAGAGCAGTACTTC
d_call: TRBD2; clone_size: .; v_call: TRBV5-6; j_call: TRBJ2-1; cdr3_aa: CASSPKWGGNHEQFF; cdr3_nt: TGTGCCAGCAGCCCCAAGTGGGGGGGGAACCATGAGCAGTTCTTC
d_call: TRBD1; clone_size: .; v_call: TRBV19; j_call: TRBJ1-5; cdr3_aa: CASRRTGLYQPQHF; cdr3_nt: TGTGCCAGTAGAAGGACAGGGCTTTATCAGCCCCAGCATTTT
d_call: .; clone_size: .; v_call: TRBV7-9; j_call: TRBJ1-6; cdr3_aa: CASSFGQTHNSPLHF; cdr3_nt: TGTGCCAGCAGCTTCGGACAGACTCATAATTCACCCCTCCACTTT
d_call: .; clone_size: .; v_call: TRBV28; j_call: TRBJ1-5; cdr3_aa: CASRASNQPQHF; cdr3_nt: TGTGCCAGCAGGGCTAGCAATCAGCCCCAGCATTTT
d_call: .; clone_size: few; v_call: TRBV18; j_call: TRBJ1-2; cdr3_aa: CASSPEGPNYGYTF; cdr3_nt: TGTGCCAGCTCACCTGAGGGGCCTAACTATGGCTACACCTTC
d_call: TRBD1; clone_size: .; v_call: TRBV27; j_call: TRBJ1-3; cdr3_aa: CASRSTGTGGGNTIYF; cdr3_nt: TGTGCCAGCAGATCTACCGGGACAGGGGGCGGAAACACCATATATTTT
d_call: TRBD2; clone_size: once; v_call: TRBV9; j_call: TRBJ2-3; cdr3_aa: CASSVRTSGRTDTQYF; cdr3_nt: TGTGCCAGCAGCGTCAGGACTAGCGGGAGGACAGATACGCAGTATTTT